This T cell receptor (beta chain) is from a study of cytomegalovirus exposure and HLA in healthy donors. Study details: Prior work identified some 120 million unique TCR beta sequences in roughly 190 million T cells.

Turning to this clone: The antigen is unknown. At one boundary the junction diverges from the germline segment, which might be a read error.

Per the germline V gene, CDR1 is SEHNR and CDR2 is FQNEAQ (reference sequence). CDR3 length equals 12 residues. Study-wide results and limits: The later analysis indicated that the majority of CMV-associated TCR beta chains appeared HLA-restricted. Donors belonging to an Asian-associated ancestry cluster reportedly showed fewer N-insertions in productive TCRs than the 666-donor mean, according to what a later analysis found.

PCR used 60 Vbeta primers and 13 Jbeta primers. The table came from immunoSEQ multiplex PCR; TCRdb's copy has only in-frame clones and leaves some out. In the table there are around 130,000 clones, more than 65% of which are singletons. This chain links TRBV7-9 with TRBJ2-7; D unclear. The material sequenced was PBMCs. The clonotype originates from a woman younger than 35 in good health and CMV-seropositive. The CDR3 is CSSSLVQYEQYF. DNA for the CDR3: TGTTCCAGCAGCTTAGTACAGTACGAGCAGTACTTC.